This is a list of T cell receptor beta chains from one sample in a study of regulatory T cells in long-lasting Graves disease. TCRdb redid the calling of the multiplex PCR reads with MiXCR, one entry per CDR3 protein. This sample has hundreds of thousands of distinct CDR3 sequences, with roughly 13% found just once. The same data also contributed to another study, on T cells in Graves' hyperthyroidism and ophthalmopathy.

Source: peripheral blood mononuclear cells (PBMCs), taken at new diagnosis, from a patient treated with antithyroid drugs. These receptors all stem from a man aged 25-45 years with Graves disease. CDR3s leave out the opening cysteine and the closing phenylalanine or tryptophan.

CDR3aa,v_gene,len,j_gene
ASSSVTSADTQY,TRBV5-1,12,TRBJ2-3
ASSLETGTATNEKLF,TRBV7-2,15,TRBJ1-4
SASPTSGGYEQY,TRBV20-1,12,TRBJ2-7
ASSSEPYEQY,TRBV27,10,TRBJ2-7
ASSPDRVNEKLF,TRBV5-4,12,TRBJ1-4
SARGNSGGTDTQY,TRBV20-1,13,TRBJ2-3
ASSDQASMYEQY,TRBV2,12,TRBJ2-7
AQRRDAVYEQY,TRBV2,11,TRBJ2-7
ASSRDGGVREKLF,TRBV27,13,TRBJ1-4
ASSQQGLTGNTEAF,TRBV14,14,TRBJ1-1
ASSPAGVSEAF,TRBV2,11,TRBJ1-1
ASGRIKNIQY,TRBV19,10,TRBJ2-4
ASSTAGGEGRPNEQF,TRBV18,15,TRBJ2-1
SPRLAHHFEDEQY,TRBV29-1,13,TRBJ2-7
ASSLDKAVGEQF,TRBV5-1,12,TRBJ2-1
ASSYRSLRIGSNQPQH,TRBV6-5,16,TRBJ1-5
ASSLLGGGEQF,TRBV12-3/TRBV12-4,11,TRBJ2-1
AISEIARDNYGYT,TRBV10-3,13,TRBJ1-2
AISEDRAGEEQY,TRBV10-3,12,TRBJ2-7
ASTRGPEQY,TRBV27,9,TRBJ2-7
ASGLVLVGTAGYNEQF,TRBV12-5,16,TRBJ2-1
ASSFPGSTSGRDLNYNEQF,TRBV7-3,19,TRBJ2-1
ASSQRTARETQY,TRBV5-5,12,TRBJ2-5
ATSDRTGYYNEQF,TRBV15,13,TRBJ2-1
ASSPRGGANRLAKNIQY,TRBV12-3/TRBV12-4,17,TRBJ2-4
ASSLRTSGTDTQY,TRBV5-1,13,TRBJ2-3
ASSIHSGAGELF,TRBV5-1,12,TRBJ2-2
ASSPTGGNTEAF,TRBV5-1,12,TRBJ1-1